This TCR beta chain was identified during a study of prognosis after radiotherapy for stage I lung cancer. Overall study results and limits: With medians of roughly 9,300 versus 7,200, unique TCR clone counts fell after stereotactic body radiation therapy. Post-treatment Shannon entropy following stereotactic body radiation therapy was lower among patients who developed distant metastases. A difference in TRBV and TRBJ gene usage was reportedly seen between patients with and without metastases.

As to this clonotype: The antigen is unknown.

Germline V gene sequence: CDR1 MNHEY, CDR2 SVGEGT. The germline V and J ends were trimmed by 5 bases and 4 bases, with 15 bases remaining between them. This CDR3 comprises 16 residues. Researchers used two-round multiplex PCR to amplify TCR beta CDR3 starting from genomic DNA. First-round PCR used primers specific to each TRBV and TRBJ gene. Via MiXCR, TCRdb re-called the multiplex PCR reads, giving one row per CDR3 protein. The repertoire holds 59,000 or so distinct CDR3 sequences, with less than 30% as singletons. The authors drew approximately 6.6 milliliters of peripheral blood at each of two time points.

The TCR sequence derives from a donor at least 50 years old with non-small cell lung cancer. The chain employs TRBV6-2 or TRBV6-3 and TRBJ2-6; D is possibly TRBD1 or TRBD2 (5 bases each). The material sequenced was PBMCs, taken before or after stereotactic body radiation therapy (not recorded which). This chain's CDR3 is CASSEGTLWGANVLTF. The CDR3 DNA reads TGTGCCAGCAGTGAAGGGACCCTCTGGGGGGCCAACGTCCTGACTTTC.